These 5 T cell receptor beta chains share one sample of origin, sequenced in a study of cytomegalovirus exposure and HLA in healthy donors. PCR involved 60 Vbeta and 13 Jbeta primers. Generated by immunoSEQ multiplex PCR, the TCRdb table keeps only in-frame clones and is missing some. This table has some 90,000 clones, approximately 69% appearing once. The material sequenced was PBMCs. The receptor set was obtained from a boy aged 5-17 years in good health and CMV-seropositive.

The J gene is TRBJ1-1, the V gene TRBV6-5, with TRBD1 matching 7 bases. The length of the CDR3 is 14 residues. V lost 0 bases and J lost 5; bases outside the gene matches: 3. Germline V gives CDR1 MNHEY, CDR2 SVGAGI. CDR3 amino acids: CASSYSSTGTEAFF. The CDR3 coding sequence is TGTGCCAGCAGTTACTCCTCGACAGGGACTGAAGCTTTCTTT.

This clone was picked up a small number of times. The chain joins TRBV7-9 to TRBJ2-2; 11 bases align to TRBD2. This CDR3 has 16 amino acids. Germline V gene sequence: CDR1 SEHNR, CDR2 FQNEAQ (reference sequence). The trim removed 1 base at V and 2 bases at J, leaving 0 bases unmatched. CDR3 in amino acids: CASSLGLAGNTGELFF. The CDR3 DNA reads TGTGCCAGCAGCTTAGGACTAGCGGGAAACACCGGGGAGCTGTTTTTT.

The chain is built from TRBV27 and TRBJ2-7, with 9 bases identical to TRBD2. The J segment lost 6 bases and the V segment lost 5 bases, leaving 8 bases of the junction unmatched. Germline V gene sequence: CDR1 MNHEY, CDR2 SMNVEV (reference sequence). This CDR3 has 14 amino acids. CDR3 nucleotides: TGTGCCAGCAGTGCCCTAGCGGGGTCGGGCGAGCAGTACTTC. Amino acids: CASSALAGSGEQYF.

DNA for the CDR3: TGTGCCAGTACCACCGCCGGGCGGGGAAGTAAGACTGAAGCTTTCTTT. This translates into CASTTAGRGSKTEAFF. The chain links TRBV19 to TRBJ1-1; D gene unclear. The V end was cut by 7 bases, the J end by 5 bases, with 23 bases between. CDR3 length: 16 residues. The germline V gene has CDR1 LNHDA and CDR2 SQIVND (reference sequence). Full variable domain (outside the CDR3, taken from reference TRBV19 and TRBJ1-1): DGGITQSPKYLFRKEGQNVTLSCEQNLNHDAMYWYRQDPGQGLRLIYYSQIVNDFQKGDIAEGYSVSREKKESFPLTVTSAQKNPTAFYLCASTTAGRGSKTEAFFGQGTRLTVV.

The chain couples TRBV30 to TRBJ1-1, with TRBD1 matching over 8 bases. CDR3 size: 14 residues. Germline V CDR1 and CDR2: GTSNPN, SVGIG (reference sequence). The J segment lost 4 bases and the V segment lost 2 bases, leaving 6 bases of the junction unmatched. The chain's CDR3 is CAWSRGRGRTEAFF. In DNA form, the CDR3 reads TGTGCCTGGAGTAGGGGCAGGGGGCGCACTGAAGCTTTCTTT.